What follows is one T cell receptor (beta chain) and its context. Its antigen is as yet unknown. This specimen belongs to a study of radiotherapy plus CTLA-4 blockade in lung cancer. Study at large: Patients showed objective responses in roughly 18% of cases, and disease control was achieved by approximately 33%. Study-wide results and caveats: TCR clones originating in tumors grew in number in blood after radiotherapy plus ipilimumab. According to reports, early shifts in blood T cell clones, alongside interferon-beta, forecast response most accurately.

Focal radiation plus CTLA-4 blockade with ipilimumab was administered to patients who had chemo-refractory metastatic non-small-cell lung cancer. The table came from immunoSEQ multiplex PCR; TCRdb's copy has only in-frame clones and leaves some out. The profile covers tens of thousands of clones, with approximately 86% appearing a single time and 16% taken by the ten largest. The CDR3 totals 15 residues. V was shortened by 4 bases and J by 4 bases, with 12 bases between the two germline ends. Germline assignment: CDR1 SGHDT and CDR2 YYEEEE. Specimen: peripheral blood, collected from a patient treated with radiotherapy plus ipilimumab. This clonotype was sampled from a human donor with non-small cell lung cancer that progressed on radiotherapy plus ipilimumab. V is TRBV5-6 and J is TRBJ2-6; D might be TRBD2 (5 bases). The CDR3 sequence is CASSVGGQGANVLTF. CDR3 nucleotide sequence: TGTGCCAGCAGCGTGGGCGGGCAAGGGGCCAACGTCCTGACTTTC.